Sequencing of this T cell receptor (beta chain) was carried out in a study of blood T cells in healthy people across ages (dated by TCRdb to the mid-2010s). In the study overall: In model experiments, template switching captured about one uniquely barcoded TCR beta cDNA molecule for every two T cells. Age-related changes in TCR beta repertoire diversity were measured in the study by deep sequencing normalized with unique cDNA molecular identifiers. The donors were split into four age groups: young (average about 15 years), middle-aged (around 37), aged (more than 55) and long-lived (approximately 89). To avoid experimental bias, donors of different ages were randomly spread across the sequencing lanes. For two donors (one aged 18 to 29 and one aged 80 or older), the study analyzed two additional independent replicas of 1 million unique cDNA reads from the same blood draw.

Broad study findings and their caveats: Estimates of total diversity based on one million sequenced T cells were considered lower bounds and underestimates. Conclusive comparison of naive and antigen-experienced compartments was prevented by the profiling of bulk unsorted PBMCs. Observed TCR beta diversity per million T cells fell roughly linearly with age, and a significant reduction was already apparent by age around 40. Compared with the aged group, more naive CD4+ T cells, fewer expanded clones and increased TCR diversity were shown by the long-lived group, suggesting age selection. Because the CMV infection status of the donors was unknown, age-related changes in expanded clonotypes may potentially have been confounded. The percentage of naive T cells measured by flow cytometry correlated strongly with observed TCR beta diversity.

A remark on this clonotype: Its recognized antigen is unknown. The record has no base qualities; no much larger clone is one base away.

The 39 donors, aged about 6 to 100 years, were systemically healthy Caucasian individuals from Russia. Each donor gave ten milliliters of peripheral blood, collected into EDTA-treated Vacutainer tubes. Ficoll-Paque density-gradient centrifugation was used to isolate PBMCs, with at least 6.5 million per sample. Trizol reagent was used to extract total RNA from the PBMCs, yielding at least 5.5 micrograms per sample. Naive CD45RAhigh/CD27high T cell percentages were measured by flow cytometry on a PBMC aliquot from every donor. The CDR3 starts with the cysteine, ends with the phenylalanine, and has 12 residues. Solely the CDR3 DNA is kept, with 36 bases framed from the first base. A distance of 13 bases separates the germline ends of V and J, which lose 7 bases and 7 bases respectively. In the germline V gene, CDR1 corresponds to MNHEY and CDR2 to SVGEGT. The library relied on 5' RACE. Data came from an Illumina HiSeq 2500. A second PCR of about 7 to 12 cycles was performed with a sample-barcoded 5' primer and a J-beta primer mix. Each TCR beta cDNA molecule received a unique molecular identifier from a template-switch 5' adaptor carrying 12 random nucleotides. Each sample yielded at least 2.5 million CDR3-containing paired-end reads. The Mint cDNA synthesis kit, primed by a TRBC-specific oligonucleotide, was used to synthesize first-strand cDNA from all RNA. Following uracil-DNA glycosylase treatment, all cDNA underwent a first 18-cycle PCR with the universal primers M1SS and BC2_uni_R. On the study's bioinformatics: Normalization of each sample was performed by random selection of 1 million high-quality reads, each carrying a distinct molecular identifier. Reads with shared molecular identifiers were discarded instead of being binned into consensus sequences. CDR3 identification, clonotype clustering and error correction used MiTCR with a Q25 quality threshold and the strictest error-elimination algorithm. A nonparametric unseen species model using Euler transformation provided a lower-bound estimate of total TCR beta diversity. TCRdb reran the public reads through fastp at Q25 and MiXCR, keeping productive beta chains. Each CDR3 protein appears once, grouped with its most common genes and DNA. The V and J calls shown here were made by TCRdb, not taken from the authors' results. For this sample there are about 1.8 million distinct CDR3 sequences; approximately 50% appear just once. More than 2% of the sample rests with the top ten.

Sample: blood. The rearrangement joined TRBV6-2 or TRBV6-3 to TRBJ1-1, and TRBD1 may be the D gene, going by 6 matching bases. The TCR was taken from a woman between 40 and 50 years old in good health. The base sequence is TGTGCCAGCAACAGGGATGGAATTGAAGCTTTCTTT. Its product reads: CASNRDGIEAFF.